A selection of T cell receptor beta chains follows, all from one sample in a study of blood T cells in healthy people across ages. One entry per CDR3 protein results from TCRdb running MiXCR on the 5' RACE reads. The sample carries 1 million to 1.2 million distinct CDR3 sequences, approximately 38% recorded once. Sequencing was performed on blood. The origin of the receptors is a man younger than 30 in good health. Both conserved end residues are part of each CDR3. Each record gives: CDR3 protein, CDR3 DNA, V gene, clone size, J gene, D gene. The D gene is left open where the match is weak. The listing skips clone size in some rows; elsewhere it reads once, few, many or a size class.

CDR3: CASSSPGTKVYTF; DNA: TGTGCCAGCAGTTCCCCCGGGACAAAGGTCTACACCTTC; V: TRBV27; size: few; J: TRBJ1-2; D: NA
CDR3: CAIQAGETYEQYF; DNA: TGTGCCATCCAAGCGGGGGAGACCTACGAGCAGTACTTC; V: TRBV10-3; size: few; J: TRBJ2-7; D: TRBD2
CDR3: CASSEGGSSYNSPLHF; DNA: TGTGCCAGCAGTGAGGGGGGGAGCTCCTATAATTCACCCCTCCACTTT; V: TRBV25-1; size: NA; J: TRBJ1-6; D: NA
CDR3: CASSDEGLPTDTQYF; DNA: TGTGCCAGCAGTGACGAAGGACTTCCCACAGATACGCAGTATTTT; V: TRBV6-4; size: NA; J: TRBJ2-3; D: NA
CDR3: CASSVQALYNEQFF; DNA: TGTGCCAGCAGTGTTCAGGCACTCTACAATGAGCAGTTCTTC; V: TRBV2; size: many; J: TRBJ2-1; D: NA
CDR3: CSASSASYEQYF; DNA: TGCAGTGCTAGTAGCGCCTCGTACGAGCAGTACTTC; V: TRBV20-1; size: NA; J: TRBJ2-7; D: NA
CDR3: CASSLDGHGYTF; DNA: TGTGCCAGCAGCTTGGACGGGCATGGCTACACCTTC; V: TRBV5-5; size: NA; J: TRBJ1-2; D: NA
CDR3: CSARDIASETNRVRDTEAFF; DNA: TGCAGTGCTAGAGATATAGCCTCCGAAACAAACAGGGTTAGAGACACTGAAGCTTTCTTT; V: TRBV20-1; size: NA; J: TRBJ1-1; D: NA
CDR3: CASSQALAPNTEAFF; DNA: TGCGCCAGCAGCCAAGCTCTAGCCCCGAACACTGAAGCTTTCTTT; V: TRBV4-1; size: NA; J: TRBJ1-1; D: NA
CDR3: CASSLGTDVDEAFF; DNA: TGTGCCAGCAGCTTAGGGACGGACGTCGACGAAGCTTTCTTT; V: TRBV7-9; size: NA; J: TRBJ1-1; D: NA
CDR3: CASSSPTSGENTEAFF; DNA: TGTGCCAGCAGCTCACCAACCTCAGGGGAGAACACTGAAGCTTTCTTT; V: TRBV4-2; size: few; J: TRBJ1-1; D: NA
CDR3: CASSQNIYEQYF; DNA: TGTGCCAGCAGCCAAAATATCTACGAGCAGTACTTC; V: TRBV3-1; size: NA; J: TRBJ2-7; D: NA
CDR3: CSARGGYSTDTQYF; DNA: TGCAGTGCTAGGGGCGGCTATAGCACAGATACGCAGTATTTT; V: TRBV20-1; size: few; J: TRBJ2-3; D: NA
CDR3: CASSQDTDRGNSNSVSPLHF; DNA: TGCGCCAGCAGCCAAGATACGGACAGGGGAAATAGCAATAGTGTTTCACCCCTCCACTTT; V: TRBV4-3; size: NA; J: TRBJ1-6; D: TRBD1
CDR3: CASSSRSGQGYTEAFF; DNA: TGTGCCAGCAGTTCACGCTCGGGACAGGGCTACACTGAAGCTTTCTTT; V: TRBV27; size: few; J: TRBJ1-1; D: TRBD1
CDR3: CASTGQGLSYGYTF; DNA: TGCGCCAGCACCGGACAGGGTTTGAGCTATGGCTACACCTTC; V: TRBV2; size: NA; J: TRBJ1-2; D: TRBD1
CDR3: CASSLEGPLYSNQPQHF; DNA: TGTGCCAGCAGCTTAGAAGGACCTCTATATAGCAATCAGCCCCAGCATTTT; V: TRBV7-8; size: NA; J: TRBJ1-5; D: NA
CDR3: CASSESKVGQFF; DNA: TGCGCCAGCAGTGAGTCGAAGGTGGGGCAGTTCTTC; V: TRBV10-2; size: few; J: TRBJ2-1; D: NA
CDR3: CASSQELAGDTQYF; DNA: TGTGCCAGCAGCCAAGAACTAGCGGGAGATACGCAGTATTTT; V: TRBV4-2; size: many; J: TRBJ2-3; D: TRBD2
CDR3: CASSPAGDYEKLFF; DNA: TGTGCCAGCTCACCTGCGGGAGATTATGAAAAACTGTTTTTT; V: TRBV18; size: NA; J: TRBJ1-4; D: NA
CDR3: CANSFTSSYEQYF; DNA: TGTGCCAACAGCTTCACAAGCTCCTACGAGCAGTACTTC; V: TRBV7-9; size: NA; J: TRBJ2-7; D: NA
CDR3: CASRGVAGANEQFF; DNA: TGTGCCAGCAGGGGGGTAGCGGGGGCGAATGAGCAGTTCTTC; V: TRBV2; size: NA; J: TRBJ2-1; D: TRBD2
CDR3: CASSPGTGEVDNEQFF; DNA: TGTGCCAGCAGCCCTGGGACAGGAGAAGTTGACAATGAGCAGTTCTTC; V: TRBV7-9; size: few; J: TRBJ2-1; D: TRBD1
CDR3: CASSLFPGEKLFF; DNA: TGCGCCAGCAGCTTGTTCCCAGGTGAAAAACTGTTTTTT; V: TRBV5-1; size: NA; J: TRBJ1-4; D: NA
CDR3: CASSFTGGLSSNEQYF; DNA: TGTGCCAGCAGCTTTACAGGGGGCTTGAGTTCCAATGAGCAGTACTTC; V: TRBV7-2; size: NA; J: TRBJ2-7; D: TRBD1
CDR3: CASSLCGGESDTQYF; DNA: TGTGCCAGCAGTTTATGCGGTGGGGAGTCAGATACGCAGTATTTT; V: TRBV28; size: NA; J: TRBJ2-3; D: NA
CDR3: CSARALNSSYNSPLHF; DNA: TGCAGTGCTCGAGCCCTTAATAGCTCCTATAATTCACCCCTCCACTTT; V: TRBV20-1; size: NA; J: TRBJ1-6; D: NA
CDR3: CASSSPSSSYEQYF; DNA: TGTGCCAGCAGCTCTCCGTCCTCATCCTACGAGCAGTACTTC; V: TRBV7-2; size: NA; J: TRBJ2-7; D: NA
CDR3: CAINGASGGSGELFF; DNA: TGTGCCATCAATGGAGCTAGCGGGGGATCCGGGGAGCTGTTTTTT; V: TRBV10-3; size: few; J: TRBJ2-2; D: TRBD2
CDR3: CASSTTGGEGSKNIQYF; DNA: TGTGCCAGCAGCACGACAGGGGGCGAGGGATCCAAAAACATTCAGTACTTC; V: TRBV9; size: NA; J: TRBJ2-4; D: TRBD1
CDR3: CASSATVGTGITEAFF; DNA: TGTGCCAGCAGCGCCACGGTGGGGACAGGGATCACTGAAGCTTTCTTT; V: TRBV7-9; size: few; J: TRBJ1-1; D: TRBD1
CDR3: CASSEWGLGDTQYF; DNA: TGTGCCAGCAGCGAGTGGGGGTTGGGAGATACGCAGTATTTT; V: TRBV9; size: NA; J: TRBJ2-3; D: NA
CDR3: CASSQPGGYSYEQYF; DNA: TGTGCCAGCAGCCAACCAGGAGGGTACTCCTACGAGCAGTACTTC; V: TRBV3-1; size: NA; J: TRBJ2-7; D: NA
CDR3: CASTQVTYNEQFF; DNA: TGTGCCAGCACCCAGGTGACCTACAATGAGCAGTTCTTC; V: TRBV6-1; size: few; J: TRBJ2-1; D: NA
CDR3: CASSYRAPNEKLFF; DNA: TGCGCCAGTTCCTACAGGGCGCCTAATGAAAAACTGTTTTTT; V: TRBV5-1; size: many; J: TRBJ1-4; D: NA
CDR3: CASSLMQGNYEQYF; DNA: TGTGCCAGCAGCTTAATGCAGGGGAATTACGAGCAGTACTTC; V: TRBV7-9; size: NA; J: TRBJ2-7; D: NA
CDR3: CSASSDRGRGADNSPLHF; DNA: TGCAGTGCTAGTTCGGATAGGGGACGGGGAGCTGATAATTCACCCCTCCACTTT; V: TRBV20-1; size: NA; J: TRBJ1-6; D: NA
CDR3: CASGGGYRYF; DNA: TGTGCCAGCGGGGGGGGTTATAGGTATTTT; V: TRBV25-1; size: few; J: TRBJ2-3; D: TRBD2
CDR3: CASSLRVGTVRTQYF; DNA: TGCGCCAGCAGCTTGCGAGTGGGGACCGTTCGTACGCAGTATTTT; V: TRBV5-1; size: NA; J: TRBJ2-3; D: NA
CDR3: CASSQGPGLGGTQYF; DNA: TGCGCCAGCAGCCAAGGGCCCGGACTAGGCGGTACGCAGTATTTT; V: TRBV4-3; size: few; J: TRBJ2-3; D: TRBD2
CDR3: CASSVVEQNSPLHF; DNA: TGTGCCAGCAGCGTAGTGGAGCAGAATTCACCCCTCCACTTT; V: TRBV9; size: NA; J: TRBJ1-6; D: NA
CDR3: CASRPDLRAGGYTF; DNA: TGCGCCAGCAGGCCGGATCTTAGGGCAGGTGGCTACACCTTC; V: TRBV5-1; size: NA; J: TRBJ1-2; D: NA
CDR3: CSATPDIINEQFF; DNA: TGCAGTGCTACCCCGGACATTATCAATGAGCAGTTCTTC; V: TRBV20-1; size: few; J: TRBJ2-1; D: NA
CDR3: CASSPQIKPYEQYF; DNA: TGTGCCAGCAGCCCCCAGATCAAACCCTACGAGCAGTACTTC; V: TRBV7-2; size: NA; J: TRBJ2-7; D: NA
CDR3: CASSPLSRLEELFF; DNA: TGTGCCAGCAGCCCGCTCAGTCGACTCGAGGAGCTGTTTTTT; V: TRBV3-1; size: few; J: TRBJ2-2; D: NA
CDR3: CASSVLLRQYNEQFF; DNA: TGTGCCAGCAGTGTTTTATTGCGCCAGTACAATGAGCAGTTCTTC; V: TRBV2; size: NA; J: TRBJ2-1; D: NA
CDR3: CASSGQEVYGYTF; DNA: TGTGCCAGCAGCGGGCAGGAGGTATATGGCTACACCTTC; V: TRBV5-5; size: once; J: TRBJ1-2; D: NA
CDR3: CASSLEPVSYNSPLHF; DNA: TGTGCCAGCAGCTTGGAACCGGTTTCCTATAATTCACCCCTCCACTTT; V: TRBV7-2; size: NA; J: TRBJ1-6; D: NA
CDR3: CASSLALAGSNEQYF; DNA: TGTGCCAGCAGCTTGGCCCTAGCGGGGTCCAATGAGCAGTACTTC; V: TRBV5-5; size: NA; J: TRBJ2-7; D: TRBD2
CDR3: CASRRDREFTDTQYF; DNA: TGTGCCAGCAGGAGGGACAGGGAATTCACAGATACGCAGTATTTT; V: TRBV2; size: few; J: TRBJ2-3; D: TRBD1
CDR3: CASSLVSPANEQFF; DNA: TGTGCCAGCAGCTTAGTTTCTCCAGCCAATGAGCAGTTCTTC; V: TRBV7-9; size: few; J: TRBJ2-1; D: NA
CDR3: CASGGQGAYGYTF; DNA: TGTGCCAGCGGAGGACAGGGGGCCTATGGCTACACCTTC; V: TRBV12-3/TRBV12-4; size: NA; J: TRBJ1-2; D: TRBD1